This T cell receptor (beta chain) was captured in a study of blood T cell repertoires in COVID-19. The overall study: Sources were T cells, B-cell-depleted T cells, or PBMCs; the material itself was cDNA or gDNA.

In the source study's methods: Cell counts per sample came from amplifying reference gene primers. TCRdb's table, derived via immunoSEQ multiplex PCR, lists solely in-frame clones and lacks some. Clone size and the V and J calls come from that table; the DNA yielded D and trimming. The repertoire holds approximately 220,000 clones, with about 90% as singletons. The table lists this clone with a few counts. Trimming cost V 5 bases and J 13 bases, with 15 bases left between them. The CDR3 sequence is 12 residues long. The germline V gene encodes CDR1 SGHVS and CDR2 FQNEAQ. This chain connects TRBV7-8 to TRBJ2-1, with no clear D. The sequence came from a woman aged 45-59 years with acute or convalescent COVID-19. Sequenced sample: peripheral blood. The CDR3 nucleotides read TGTGCCAGCAGCCCGGAGTCCGGGTCACAGTTCTTC. Its protein product is CASSPESGSQFF.